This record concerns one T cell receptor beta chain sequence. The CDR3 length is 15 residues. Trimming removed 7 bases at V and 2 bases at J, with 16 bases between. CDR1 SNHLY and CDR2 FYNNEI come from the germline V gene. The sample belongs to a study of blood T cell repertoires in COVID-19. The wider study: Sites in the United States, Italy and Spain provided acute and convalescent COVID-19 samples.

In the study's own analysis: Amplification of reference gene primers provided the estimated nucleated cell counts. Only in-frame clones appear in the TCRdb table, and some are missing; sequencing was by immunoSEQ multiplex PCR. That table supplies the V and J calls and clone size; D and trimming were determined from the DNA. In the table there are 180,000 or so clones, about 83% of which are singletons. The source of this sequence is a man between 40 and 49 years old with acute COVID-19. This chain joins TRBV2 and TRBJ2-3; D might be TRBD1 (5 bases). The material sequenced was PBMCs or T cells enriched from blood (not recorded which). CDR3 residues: CASMGQGLNTDTQYF. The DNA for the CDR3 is TGTGCCAGCATGGGGCAGGGCTTGAACACAGATACGCAGTATTTT.